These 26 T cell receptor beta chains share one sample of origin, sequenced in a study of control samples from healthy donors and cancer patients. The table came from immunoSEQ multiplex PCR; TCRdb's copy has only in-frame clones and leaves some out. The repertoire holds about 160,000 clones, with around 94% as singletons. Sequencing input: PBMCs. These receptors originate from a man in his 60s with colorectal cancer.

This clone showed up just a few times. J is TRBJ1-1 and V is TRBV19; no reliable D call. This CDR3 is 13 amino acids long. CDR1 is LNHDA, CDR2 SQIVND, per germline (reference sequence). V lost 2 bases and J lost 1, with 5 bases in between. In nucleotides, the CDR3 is TGTGCCAGTAGTATAACACCGAACACTGAAGCTTTCTTT. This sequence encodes CASSITPNTEAFF. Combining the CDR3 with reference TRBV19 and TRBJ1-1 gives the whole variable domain DGGITQSPKYLFRKEGQNVTLSCEQNLNHDAMYWYRQDPGQGLRLIYYSQIVNDFQKGDIAEGYSVSREKKESFPLTVTSAQKNPTAFYLCASSITPNTEAFFGQGTRLTVV.

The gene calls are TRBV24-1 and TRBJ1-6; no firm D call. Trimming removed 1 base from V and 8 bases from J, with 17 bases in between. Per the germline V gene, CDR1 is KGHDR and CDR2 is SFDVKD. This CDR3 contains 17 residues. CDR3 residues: CATSDFSRPGPHSPLHF. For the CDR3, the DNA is TGTGCCACCAGTGATTTTTCGAGGCCCGGTCCCCATTCACCCCTCCACTTT.

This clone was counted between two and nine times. CDR3 nucleotides: TGTGCCAGTAGTCCACAGGGGACAGGCAACTATGGCTACACCTTC. Translated: CASSPQGTGNYGYTF. The V gene is TRBV19, the J gene TRBJ1-2; 8 bases align to TRBD1. The length of the CDR3 is 15 residues. Germline-derived CDR1 and CDR2 are LNHDA and SQIVND (reference sequence). After removal of 5 bases from V and 2 bases from J, the junction contained 7 bases not matched to a gene.

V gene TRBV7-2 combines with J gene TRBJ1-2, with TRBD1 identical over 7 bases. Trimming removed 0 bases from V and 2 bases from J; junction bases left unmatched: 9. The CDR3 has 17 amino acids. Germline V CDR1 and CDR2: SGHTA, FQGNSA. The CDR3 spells CASSLAGGGRGNYGYTF. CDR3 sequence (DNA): TGTGCCAGCAGCTTAGCGGGGGGGGGCAGGGGGAACTATGGCTACACCTTC. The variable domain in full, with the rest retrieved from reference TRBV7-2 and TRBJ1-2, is GAGVSQSPSNKVTEKGKDVELRCDPISGHTALYWYRQSLGQGLEFLIYFQGNSAPDKSGLPSDRFSAERTGGSVSTLTIQRTQQEDSAVYLCASSLAGGGRGNYGYTFGSGTRLTVV.

The CDR3: CASSTLRQGAFSGNTIYF. The CDR3 nucleotides are TGTGCCAGCAGCACACTCAGACAGGGCGCCTTCTCTGGAAACACCATATATTTT. This rearrangement joins TRBV28 to TRBJ1-3; the match to TRBD1 covers 7 bases. There are 18 residues in the CDR3. From germline, CDR1 is MDHEN and CDR2 SYDVKM. The ends lost 6 bases at V and 0 bases at J; junction bases unmatched: 14.

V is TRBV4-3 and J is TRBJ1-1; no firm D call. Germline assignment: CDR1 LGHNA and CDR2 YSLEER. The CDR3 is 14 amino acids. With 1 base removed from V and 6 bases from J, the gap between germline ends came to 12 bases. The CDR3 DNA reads TGCGCCAGCAGCCAAGGTTTGGGAATCCCTGAAGCTTTCTTT. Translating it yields CASSQGLGIPEAFF.

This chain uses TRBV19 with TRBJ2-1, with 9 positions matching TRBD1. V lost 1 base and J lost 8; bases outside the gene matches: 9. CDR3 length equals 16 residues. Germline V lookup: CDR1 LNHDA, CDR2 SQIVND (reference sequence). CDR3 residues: CASSIGGGQGIHEQFF. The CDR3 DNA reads TGTGCCAGTAGTATAGGAGGGGGACAGGGAATCCATGAGCAGTTCTTC.

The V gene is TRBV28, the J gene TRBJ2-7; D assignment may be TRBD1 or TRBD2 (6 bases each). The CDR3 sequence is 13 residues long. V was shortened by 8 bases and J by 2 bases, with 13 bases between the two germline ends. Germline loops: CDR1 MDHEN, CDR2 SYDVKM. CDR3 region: CASGGPLTYEQYF. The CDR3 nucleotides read TGTGCCAGCGGGGGGCCCCTTACCTACGAGCAGTACTTC.

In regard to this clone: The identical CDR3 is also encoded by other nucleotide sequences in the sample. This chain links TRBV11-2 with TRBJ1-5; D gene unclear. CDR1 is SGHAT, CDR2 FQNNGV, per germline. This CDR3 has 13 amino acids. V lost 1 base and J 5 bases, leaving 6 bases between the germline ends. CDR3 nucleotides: TGTGCCAGCAGCTTAGCTAGGGATCAGCCCCAGCATTTT. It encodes CASSLARDQPQHF.

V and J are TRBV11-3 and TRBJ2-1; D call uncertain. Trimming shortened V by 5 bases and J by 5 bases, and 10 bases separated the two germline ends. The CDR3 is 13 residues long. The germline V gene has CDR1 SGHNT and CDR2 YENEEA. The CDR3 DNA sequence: TGTGCCAGCAGCCGGACGGTAAACAATGAGCAGTTCTTC. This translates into CASSRTVNNEQFF.

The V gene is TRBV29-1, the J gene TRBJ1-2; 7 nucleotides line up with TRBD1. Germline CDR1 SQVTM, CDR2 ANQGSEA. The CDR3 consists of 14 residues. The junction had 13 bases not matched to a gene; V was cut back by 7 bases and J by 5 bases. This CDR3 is CSALNVGTAYGYTF. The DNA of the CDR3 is TGCAGCGCCCTCAATGTCGGGACAGCGTATGGCTACACCTTC.

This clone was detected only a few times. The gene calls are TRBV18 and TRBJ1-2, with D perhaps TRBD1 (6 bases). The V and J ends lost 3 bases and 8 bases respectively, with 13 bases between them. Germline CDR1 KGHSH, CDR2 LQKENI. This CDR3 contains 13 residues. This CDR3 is CASSPWDIEGYTF. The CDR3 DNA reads TGTGCCAGCTCACCTTGGGACATCGAGGGCTACACCTTC.

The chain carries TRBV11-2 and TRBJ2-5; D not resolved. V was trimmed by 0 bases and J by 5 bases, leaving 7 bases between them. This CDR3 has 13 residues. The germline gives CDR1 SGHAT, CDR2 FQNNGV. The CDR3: CASSLDSGETQYF. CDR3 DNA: TGTGCCAGCAGCTTAGATTCGGGCGAGACCCAGTACTTC.

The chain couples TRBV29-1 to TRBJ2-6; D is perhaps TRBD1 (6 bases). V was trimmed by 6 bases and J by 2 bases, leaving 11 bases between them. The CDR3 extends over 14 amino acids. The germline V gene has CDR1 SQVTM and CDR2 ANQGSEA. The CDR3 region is CSVAQGTGANVLTF. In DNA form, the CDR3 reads TGCAGCGTAGCTCAGGGGACTGGGGCCAACGTCCTGACTTTC.

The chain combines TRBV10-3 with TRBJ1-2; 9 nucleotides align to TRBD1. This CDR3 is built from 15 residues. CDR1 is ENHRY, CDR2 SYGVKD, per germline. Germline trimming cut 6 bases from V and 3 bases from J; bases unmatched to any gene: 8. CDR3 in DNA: TGTGCCATCAGGAGGGACAGGGCCCTGCACTATGGCTACACCTTC. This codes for CAIRRDRALHYGYTF.

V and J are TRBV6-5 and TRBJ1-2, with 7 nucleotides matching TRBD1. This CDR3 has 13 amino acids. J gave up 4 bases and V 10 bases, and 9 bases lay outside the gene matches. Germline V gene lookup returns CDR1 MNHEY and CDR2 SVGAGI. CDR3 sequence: CATRQGGTYGYTF. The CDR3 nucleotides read TGTGCCACACGGCAGGGGGGCACCTATGGCTACACCTTC.

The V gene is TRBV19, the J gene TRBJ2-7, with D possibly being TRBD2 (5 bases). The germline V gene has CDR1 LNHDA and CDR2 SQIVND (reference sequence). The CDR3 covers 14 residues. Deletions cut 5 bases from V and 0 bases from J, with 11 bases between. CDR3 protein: CASSSPGYSYEQYF. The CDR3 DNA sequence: TGTGCCAGTAGTTCTCCGGGGTACTCCTACGAGCAGTACTTC.

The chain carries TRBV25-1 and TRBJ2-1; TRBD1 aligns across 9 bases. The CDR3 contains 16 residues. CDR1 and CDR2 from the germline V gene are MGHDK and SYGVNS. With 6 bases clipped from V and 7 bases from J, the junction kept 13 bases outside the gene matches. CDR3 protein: CASRPKLGQGRNEQFF. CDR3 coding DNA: TGTGCCAGCAGACCCAAGCTGGGACAGGGTCGTAATGAGCAGTTCTTC.

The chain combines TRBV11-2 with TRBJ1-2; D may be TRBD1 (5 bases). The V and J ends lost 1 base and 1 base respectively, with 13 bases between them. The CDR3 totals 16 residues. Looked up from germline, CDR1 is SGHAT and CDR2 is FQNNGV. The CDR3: CASSLGGARINYGYTF. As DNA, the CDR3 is TGTGCCAGCAGCTTAGGCGGGGCTAGGATTAACTATGGCTACACCTTC.

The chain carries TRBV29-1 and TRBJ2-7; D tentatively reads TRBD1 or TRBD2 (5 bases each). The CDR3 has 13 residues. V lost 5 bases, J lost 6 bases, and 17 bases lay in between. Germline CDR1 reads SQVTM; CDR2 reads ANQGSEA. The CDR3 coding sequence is TGCAGCGTTTTCAAGGTGGGGGTGTCCGAGCAGTACTTC. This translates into CSVFKVGVSEQYF.

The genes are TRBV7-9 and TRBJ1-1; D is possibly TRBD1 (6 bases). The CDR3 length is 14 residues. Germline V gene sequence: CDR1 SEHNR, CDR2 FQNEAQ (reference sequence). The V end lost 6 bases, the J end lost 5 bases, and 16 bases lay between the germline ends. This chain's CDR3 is CASSTGGAGTEAFF. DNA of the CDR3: TGTGCCAGCAGTACGGGGGGCGCCGGGACTGAAGCTTTCTTT. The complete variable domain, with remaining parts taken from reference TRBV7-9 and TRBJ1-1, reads DTGVSQNPRHKITKRGQNVTFRCDPISEHNRLYWYRQTLGQGPEFLTYFQNEAQLEKSRLLSDRFSAERPKGSFSTLEIQRTEQGDSAMYLCASSTGGAGTEAFFGQGTRLTVV.

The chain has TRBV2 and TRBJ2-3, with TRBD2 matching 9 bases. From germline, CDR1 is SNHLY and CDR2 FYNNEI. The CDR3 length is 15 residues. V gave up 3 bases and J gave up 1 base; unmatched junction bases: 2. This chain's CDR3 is CASSEGGGGTDTQYF. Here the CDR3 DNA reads TGTGCCAGCAGTGAGGGCGGGGGGGGCACAGATACGCAGTATTTT.

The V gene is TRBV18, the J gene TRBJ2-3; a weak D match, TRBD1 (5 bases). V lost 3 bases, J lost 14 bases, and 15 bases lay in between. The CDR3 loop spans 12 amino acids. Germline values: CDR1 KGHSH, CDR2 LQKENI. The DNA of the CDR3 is TGTGCCAGCTCACCTACGACAGACGCAGCGTATTTT. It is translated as CASSPTTDAAYF.

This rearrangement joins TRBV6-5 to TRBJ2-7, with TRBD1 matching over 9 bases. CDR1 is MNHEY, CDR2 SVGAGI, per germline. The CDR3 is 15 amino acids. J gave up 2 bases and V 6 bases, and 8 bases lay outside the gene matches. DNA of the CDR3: TGTGCCAGCAGGCACACGGACAGGGGTCCCTACGAGCAGTACTTC. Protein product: CASRHTDRGPYEQYF.

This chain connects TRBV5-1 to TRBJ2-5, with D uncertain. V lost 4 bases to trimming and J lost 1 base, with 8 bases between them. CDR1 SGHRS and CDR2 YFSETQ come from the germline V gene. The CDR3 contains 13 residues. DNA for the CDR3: TGCGCCAGCAGCGCAGGTTTCCAAGAGACCCAGTACTTC. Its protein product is CASSAGFQETQYF.

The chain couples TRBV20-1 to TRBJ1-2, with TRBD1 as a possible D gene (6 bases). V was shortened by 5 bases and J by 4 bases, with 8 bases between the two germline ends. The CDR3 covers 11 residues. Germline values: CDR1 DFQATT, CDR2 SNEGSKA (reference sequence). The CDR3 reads CSALDSYGYTF. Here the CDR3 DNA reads TGCAGTGCTCTGGACAGCTATGGCTACACCTTC.